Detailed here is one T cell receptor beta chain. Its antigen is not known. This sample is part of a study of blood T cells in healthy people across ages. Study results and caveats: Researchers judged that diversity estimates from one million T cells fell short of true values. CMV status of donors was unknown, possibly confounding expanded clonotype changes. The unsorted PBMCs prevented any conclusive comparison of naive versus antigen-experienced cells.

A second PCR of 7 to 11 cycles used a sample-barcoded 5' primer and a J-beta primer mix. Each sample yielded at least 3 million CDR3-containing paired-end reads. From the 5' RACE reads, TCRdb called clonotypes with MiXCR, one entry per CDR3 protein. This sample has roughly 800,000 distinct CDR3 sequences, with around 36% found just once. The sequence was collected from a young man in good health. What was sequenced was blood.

The CDR3 DNA is TGTGCCAGCAGCGTAGTGGCCGGGAGGGGGACGGCTAATGAGCAGTTCTTC. Amino acid sequence: CASSVVAGRGTANEQFF. The rearrangement links TRBV9 to TRBJ2-1, with 8 bases that match TRBD2. The CDR3 spans 17 residues. CDR1 SGDLS and CDR2 YYNGEE come from the germline V gene. V lost 0 bases and J lost 7; bases outside the gene matches: 12.